These 23 T cell receptor beta chains came from one sample sequenced in a study of shared clonotypes between healthy human individuals. TCRdb's table, derived via immunoSEQ multiplex PCR, lists solely in-frame clones and lacks some. The table records under 1,100,000 clones, about 76% of them present only once. The sample taken for sequencing was memory CD4+ T cells sorted from blood. The subset is: CD45RA-negative fraction. The receptors originated from a man between 18 and 29 years old in good health.

Remarks on this clone: At the DNA level, this CDR3 is encoded by other sequences in the same sample as well. CDR3 residues: CASSGRLNTEAFF. The CDR3, as DNA: TGTGCCAGCAGTGGCCGACTGAACACTGAAGCTTTCTTT. V is TRBV6-5 and J is TRBJ1-1; D is unresolved. The CDR3 consists of 13 residues. Germline-derived CDR1 and CDR2 are MNHEY and SVGAGI. Trimming removed 5 bases from V and 0 bases from J, with 7 bases in between.

This clone was recorded only once. The rearrangement links TRBV4-1 to TRBJ2-7; D call uncertain. Germline V gene lookup returns CDR1 MGHRA and CDR2 YSYEKL. V lost 1 base, J lost 6 bases, and 10 bases lay in between. This CDR3 spans 13 amino acids. CDR3 DNA: TGCGCCAGCAGCCAAGGAGAGGCCGGCGAGCAGTACTTC. Translation: CASSQGEAGEQYF.

This clone was seen ten or more times. Other DNA sequences in the sample encode the same CDR3. The gene calls are TRBV2 and TRBJ1-6; tentative D call: TRBD1 (6 bases). The CDR3 loop spans 15 amino acids. Germline CDR1 SNHLY, CDR2 FYNNEI. Trimming pared 6 bases from V and 7 bases from J, leaving 16 bases between. This CDR3 is CASSADTGRNSPLHF. CDR3 bases: TGTGCCAGCAGCGCCGATACAGGGAGGAATTCACCCCTCCACTTT.

This chain links TRBV11-3 with TRBJ2-1; D not resolved. V lost 1 base to trimming and J lost 1 base, with 5 bases between them. CDR1 is SGHNT, CDR2 YENEEA, per germline. CDR3 length equals 14 residues. In DNA form, the CDR3 reads TGTGCCAGCAGCTTAGTCGGGTCCTACAATGAGCAGTTCTTC. Translating gives CASSLVGSYNEQFF. The full variable domain, rest sourced from reference TRBV11-3 and TRBJ2-1, is EAGVVQSPRYKIIEKKQPVAFWCNPISGHNTLYWYLQNLGQGPELLIRYENEEAVDDSQLPKDRFSAERLKGVDSTLKIQPAELGDSAVYLCASSLVGSYNEQFFGPGTRLTVL.

This clone was detected a few times. One end of the junction does not line up with germline, which may come from a read error. The rearrangement joins TRBV25-1 to TRBJ2-7, with D possibly being TRBD1 or TRBD2 (6 bases each). The CDR3 length is 13 residues. The germline V gene has CDR1 MGHDK and CDR2 SYGVNS. The CDR3 protein is CASSAHLGGVHLF. The CDR3 DNA is TGTGCCAGCAGTGCCCACTTGGGGGGCGTACACTTGTTC.

The chain is built from TRBV5-4 and TRBJ1-1, with 8 nucleotides matching TRBD1. Unmatched junction bases numbered 3, after V lost 1 base and J lost 1 base. The CDR3 length is 15 residues. The germline V gene has CDR1 SGHNT and CDR2 YYREEE (reference sequence). The CDR3 bases are TGTGCCAGCAGCTTGCAGGGGGCTCGGAACACTGAAGCTTTCTTT. Protein product: CASSLQGARNTEAFF.

A few counts support this clone. The chain couples TRBV5-6 to TRBJ2-3; maybe TRBD2 (6 bases). Trimming stripped 5 bases from V and 4 bases from J, with 17 bases between. The V gene's germline CDR1 is SGHDT and CDR2 YYEEEE. CDR3 size: 15 residues. The CDR3 region is CASREQGGRADTQYF. The CDR3 DNA reads TGTGCCAGCAGGGAGCAGGGAGGAAGGGCAGATACGCAGTATTTT. Based on the CDR3 plus reference TRBV5-6 and TRBJ2-3, the full variable domain is DAGVTQSPTHLIKTRGQQVTLRCSPKSGHDTVSWYQQALGQGPQFIFQYYEEEERQRGNFPDRFSGHQFPNYSSELNVNALLLGDSALYLCASREQGGRADTQYFGPGTRLTVL.

The rearrangement links TRBV19 to TRBJ1-4, with 10 bases aligning to TRBD1. There are 16 residues in the CDR3. Germline V CDR1 and CDR2: LNHDA, SQIVND (reference sequence). V trimming: 4 bases; J trimming: 5 bases; junction bases outside the gene matches: 7. The CDR3 DNA reads as TGTGCCAGTAGTAATAAGGACAGGGGGTGGAATGAAAAACTGTTTTTT. Amino acid sequence: CASSNKDRGWNEKLFF.

CDR3 DNA: TGTGCCTGGACAGGCGGGTCCCTACTTACCTATAATTCACCCCTCCACTTT. As protein: CAWTGGSLLTYNSPLHF. The rearrangement uses TRBV30 and TRBJ1-6, with D unclear. There are 17 residues in the CDR3. Trimming cost V 4 bases and J 2 bases, with 18 bases left between them. Germline V gene sequence: CDR1 GTSNPN, CDR2 SVGIG (reference sequence). The full variable domain, its missing parts supplied by reference TRBV30 and TRBJ1-6, is SQTIHQWPATLVQPVGSPLSLECTVEGTSNPNLYWYRQAAGRGLQLLFYSVGIGQISSEVPQNLSASRPQDRQFILSSKKLLLSDSGFYLCAWTGGSLLTYNSPLHFGNGTRLTVT.

This rearrangement joins TRBV5-6 to TRBJ2-6; TRBD1 is a possible D gene (6 bases). Deletions cut 3 bases from V and 3 bases from J, with 10 bases between. The CDR3 extends over 15 amino acids. The germline gives CDR1 SGHDT, CDR2 YYEEEE. DNA of the CDR3: TGTGCCAGCAGCTGGGGGACAAGTGGGGCCAACGTCCTGACTTTC. This gives the protein CASSWGTSGANVLTF.

This chain uses TRBV5-6 with TRBJ2-3; no definite D call. The CDR3 is 14 amino acids. Germline CDR1 is SGHDT and CDR2 is YYEEEE. Trimming removed 1 base from V and 5 bases from J, with 11 bases in between. The CDR3, as DNA: TGTGCCAGCAGCTTGTTGGAACCTAAAGATACGCAGTATTTT. Translated: CASSLLEPKDTQYF.

This clone was found once. The chain recombines TRBV7-6 with TRBJ2-7; TRBD2 matches 7 bases. The CDR3 totals 14 residues. Germline V gene data show CDR1 as SGHVS and CDR2 as FNYEAQ. Trimming removed 4 bases from V and 6 bases from J; junction bases left unmatched: 9. The DNA of the CDR3 is TGTGCCAGCAGCTCACGGGAGGACCTATTCGAGCAGTACTTC. As protein: CASSSREDLFEQYF.

This clone has a handful of counts. V is TRBV7-8 and J is TRBJ2-1; D gene uncertain. This CDR3 is built from 13 residues. The V end was cut by 3 bases, the J end by 9 bases, with 12 bases between. Germline lookup yields CDR1 SGHVS and CDR2 FQNEAQ. The CDR3 bases are TGTGCCAGCAGCTTTAGTAGGGTCGGTGAGCAGTTCTTC. This sequence encodes CASSFSRVGEQFF.

This clone was seen only a few times. This chain uses TRBV30 with TRBJ1-5; 7 nucleotides match TRBD1. CDR1 GTSNPN and CDR2 SVGIG come from the germline V gene (reference sequence). The CDR3 runs 15 residues. The V segment lost 1 base and the J segment 4 bases; nucleotides outside the gene matches: 7. CDR3: CAWSDWDRPNQPQHF. Here the CDR3 DNA reads TGTGCCTGGAGTGATTGGGACAGACCAAATCAGCCCCAGCATTTT. Variable domain in full (rest from reference TRBV30 and TRBJ1-5): SQTIHQWPATLVQPVGSPLSLECTVEGTSNPNLYWYRQAAGRGLQLLFYSVGIGQISSEVPQNLSASRPQDRQFILSSKKLLLSDSGFYLCAWSDWDRPNQPQHFGDGTRLSIL.

The rearrangement joins TRBV9 to TRBJ1-2, with TRBD1 matching 9 bases. The CDR3 loop spans 15 amino acids. The V gene's germline CDR1 is SGDLS and CDR2 YYNGEE. The ends lost 4 bases at V and 1 base at J; junction bases unmatched: 5. DNA for the CDR3: TGTGCCAGCAGCCCGACAGGGGGGAATAACTATGGCTACACCTTC. Residues: CASSPTGGNNYGYTF.

With regard to this clone: The same CDR3 arises from other DNA sequences in this sample as well. The chain employs TRBV5-1 and TRBJ2-3; tentatively, D is TRBD2 (6 bases). Germline V gene sequence: CDR1 SGHRS, CDR2 YFSETQ. V lost 0 bases and J lost 0, with 11 bases in between. The CDR3 is 16 amino acids. The CDR3 protein is CASSLASGVSTDTQYF. As DNA, the CDR3 is TGCGCCAGCAGCTTGGCCTCGGGAGTGAGCACAGATACGCAGTATTTT. The full variable domain, its missing parts supplied by reference TRBV5-1 and TRBJ2-3, is KAGVTQTPRYLIKTRGQQVTLSCSPISGHRSVSWYQQTPGQGLQFLFEYFSETQRNKGNFPGRFSGRQFSNSRSEMNVSTLELGDSALYLCASSLASGVSTDTQYFGPGTRLTVL.

J is TRBJ2-1 and V is TRBV7-2, with TRBD2 identical over 7 bases. V lost 2 bases, J lost 15 bases, and 16 bases stayed unmatched. The CDR3 totals 15 residues. Germline loops: CDR1 SGHTA, CDR2 FQGNSA. The CDR3 loop is CASSLPPAGGRASFF. DNA for the CDR3: TGTGCCAGCAGCTTACCTCCGGCTGGCGGGAGAGCGTCGTTCTTC. Variable domain in full (rest from reference TRBV7-2 and TRBJ2-1): GAGVSQSPSNKVTEKGKDVELRCDPISGHTALYWYRQSLGQGLEFLIYFQGNSAPDKSGLPSDRFSAERTGGSVSTLTIQRTQQEDSAVYLCASSLPPAGGRASFFGPGTRLTVL.

This clone was recorded a few times. At the DNA level, this CDR3 is encoded by other sequences in the same sample as well. The chain combines TRBV10-3 with TRBJ2-3; 8 bases fit TRBD2. Germline V lookup: CDR1 ENHRY, CDR2 SYGVKD. Germline trimming cut 2 bases from V and 5 bases from J; bases unmatched to any gene: 3. The CDR3 is made up of 14 amino acids. The CDR3 here is CAISESGGGDTQYF. The DNA of the CDR3 is TGTGCCATCAGTGAGAGCGGGGGTGGAGATACGCAGTATTTT.

On this clone: It differs at one base from a far larger clone, so likely a read error. This sample also contains other DNA sequences that code for the same CDR3. The J gene is TRBJ1-1, the V gene TRBV5-1, with 7 bases aligning to TRBD1. Unmatched junction bases numbered 9, after V lost 4 bases and J lost 6 bases. CDR1 is SGHRS and CDR2 is YFSETQ in the germline V gene. CDR3 size: 14 residues. The CDR3 reads CASSPGTGVPEAFF. CDR3 coding DNA: TGCGCCAGCAGCCCTGGAACAGGGGTACCTGAAGCTTTCTTT.

The chain links TRBV15 to TRBJ1-1; D gene uncertain. This CDR3 contains 15 residues. Looked up from germline, CDR1 is LNHNV and CDR2 is YYDKDF (reference sequence). The V end lost 0 bases, the J end lost 0 bases, and 8 bases lay between the germline ends. This CDR3 is CATSRDLQVNTEAFF. The CDR3 region has the DNA TGTGCCACCAGCAGAGATCTCCAGGTGAACACTGAAGCTTTCTTT.

This chain links TRBV4-3 with TRBJ2-3, with TRBD1 as a possible D gene (6 bases). Germline assignment: CDR1 LGHNA and CDR2 YSLEER. Trimming shortened V by 0 bases and J by 1 base, and 14 bases separated the two germline ends. The CDR3 is 17 residues long. CDR3 DNA: TGCGCCAGCAGCCAAGAGTGGGGGCAGAGCGGCACAGATACGCAGTATTTT. Protein sequence: CASSQEWGQSGTDTQYF.

The rearrangement uses TRBV7-6 and TRBJ1-3; 8 bases map to TRBD1. J was trimmed by 4 bases and V by 2 bases; bases with no gene match: 7. Germline-derived CDR1 and CDR2 are SGHVS and FNYEAQ. The CDR3 runs to 16 residues. The CDR3 is CASSLSQGASGNTIYF. The CDR3 DNA follows: TGTGCCAGCAGCTTAAGTCAGGGGGCCTCGGGAAACACCATATATTTT.

The rearrangement links TRBV28 to TRBJ2-1, with 8 nucleotides matching TRBD1. This CDR3 spans 14 amino acids. Germline V lookup: CDR1 MDHEN, CDR2 SYDVKM. V dropped 1 base and J dropped 8; count of bases not matched to a gene: 4. CDR3 amino acids: CASSLSQGAYEQFF. The CDR3 DNA reads as TGTGCCAGCAGTTTATCCCAGGGGGCCTATGAGCAGTTCTTC.